A selection of T cell receptor beta chains follows, all from one sample in a study of T cell repertoires in cytomegalovirus infection. TCRdb reprocessed the reads with MiXCR, giving one entry per CDR3 protein. The repertoire holds about 150,000 distinct CDR3 sequences, with around 22% as singletons. Sequenced material: PBMCs. All receptors come from a human donor in good health (CMV status not recorded). Some clones in this sample may be carry-over from other donors' samples. Both conserved end residues are part of each CDR3. D genes are given only for firm matches. The size of a clone is reported for some rows only, either as once, few or many, or as a class for expanded clones.

>TRBJ2-5|TRBV24-1|-|few
CATSRGGSETQYF
TGTGCCACCAGCCGCGGAGGGTCCGAGACCCAGTACTTC
>TRBJ2-5|TRBV19|-|-
CASSIVASGGIETQYF
TGTGCCAGTAGTATAGTAGCGTCAGGTGGGATCGAGACCCAGTACTTC
>TRBJ2-7|TRBV20-1|-|-
CSARNGPEQYF
TGCAGTGCTCGTAACGGGCCCGAGCAGTACTTC
>TRBJ2-1|TRBV5-1|-|few
CASSLDGVSYNEQFF
TGCGCCAGCAGCTTGGATGGGGTCTCCTACAATGAGCAGTTCTTC
>TRBJ2-1|TRBV3-1|TRBD2|few
CASSQSLLAGATNEQFF
TGTGCCAGCAGCCAATCTCTCCTAGCGGGGGCGACCAATGAGCAGTTCTTC
>TRBJ1-1|TRBV27|-|few
CASSLNGGTEAFF
TGTGCCAGCAGTTTAAACGGTGGCACTGAAGCTTTCTTT
>TRBJ2-7|TRBV7-2|-|many
CASSLGTLGTYEQYF
TGTGCCAGCAGCTTAGGGACCCTAGGTACCTACGAGCAGTACTTC
>TRBJ1-5|TRBV20-1|-|-
CSARDLSLSNQPQHF
TGCAGTGCTAGAGATCTTTCCCTTAGCAATCAGCCCCAGCATTTT
>TRBJ1-5|TRBV30|-|once
CAWRDTNQPQHF
TGTGCCTGGAGGGACACCAATCAGCCCCAGCATTTT
>TRBJ2-5|TRBV7-6|TRBD2|few
CASLGRPLETQYF
TGTGCCAGCCTCGGGAGGCCACTCGAGACCCAGTACTTC
>TRBJ2-1|TRBV28|TRBD2|-
CASPPVAGAPDEQFF
TGTGCCAGCCCACCCGTAGCGGGAGCACCCGATGAGCAGTTCTTC
>TRBJ2-7|TRBV12-3/TRBV12-4|-|once
CASSFQQGYEQYF
TGTGCCAGCAGTTTCCAACAGGGCTACGAGCAGTACTTC
>TRBJ2-7|TRBV29-1|-|-
CSVGGNRDLTYEQYF
TGCAGCGTTGGGGGGAACAGGGACCTTACCTACGAGCAGTACTTC
>TRBJ2-5|TRBV7-2|-|many
CASSQGLAETQYF
TGTGCCAGCAGCCAAGGGCTAGCGGAGACCCAGTACTTC
>TRBJ1-5|TRBV28|TRBD1|few
CASSSWTGGGNQPQHF
TGTGCCAGCAGTTCATGGACAGGGGGAGGCAATCAGCCCCAGCATTTT
>TRBJ1-5|TRBV20-1|-|-
CSAEGPRNQPQHF
TGCAGTGCTGAGGGACCGAGAAATCAGCCCCAGCATTTT
>TRBJ2-5|TRBV28|TRBD2|many
CASSFATSGRSPQYF
TGTGCCAGCAGTTTTGCGACTAGCGGGAGATCGCCCCAGTACTTC
>TRBJ1-2|TRBV7-2|-|many
CASSLDGPSYGYTF
TGTGCCAGCAGCTTAGATGGGCCCAGCTATGGCTACACCTTC
>TRBJ2-6|TRBV27|-|-
CASSLLAPGANVLTF
TGTGCCAGCAGTCTCCTCGCTCCTGGGGCCAACGTCCTGACTTTC
>TRBJ1-1|TRBV15|-|few
CATSRGDKNTEAFF
TGTGCCACCAGCAGAGGGGACAAGAACACTGAAGCTTTCTTT
>TRBJ2-1|TRBV11-2|-|many
CASSPPRSGAGEQFF
TGTGCCAGCAGCCCCCCTCGGTCAGGGGCCGGTGAGCAGTTCTTC
>TRBJ1-5|TRBV28|-|-
CASSWGGQGIQPQHF
TGTGCCAGCAGTTGGGGGGGGCAGGGGATTCAGCCCCAGCATTTT
>TRBJ2-4|TRBV2|-|few
CASSDPTTVAKNIQYF
TGTGCCAGCAGTGACCCGACAACAGTAGCCAAAAACATTCAGTACTTC
>TRBJ2-4|TRBV5-4|TRBD1|few
CASSLELGQALYF
TGTGCCAGCAGCTTGGAATTGGGACAGGCGCTGTACTTC
>TRBJ2-7|TRBV9|TRBD1|-
CASSAGTGGSEQYF
TGTGCCAGCAGTGCTGGGACAGGGGGTTCCGAGCAGTACTTC
>TRBJ2-2|TRBV5-1|TRBD2|few
CASSLAVENTGELFF
TGCGCCAGCAGCCTAGCGGTAGAGAACACCGGGGAGCTGTTTTTT
>TRBJ2-2|TRBV6-2/TRBV6-3|-|few
CASRHRRYTGELFF
TGTGCCAGCAGACACCGACGGTACACCGGGGAGCTGTTTTTT
>TRBJ1-2|TRBV5-1|-|many
CASSLAGSGKRYGYTF
TGCGCCAGCAGCTTGGCCGGTTCAGGGAAGCGGTATGGCTACACCTTC
>TRBJ1-5|TRBV5-5|-|few
CASSSQSSGGNQPQHF
TGTGCCAGCAGCTCCCAGTCGTCGGGTGGCAATCAGCCCCAGCATTTT
>TRBJ2-3|TRBV6-2/TRBV6-3|TRBD1|-
CASSKGQGFITDTQYF
TGTGCCAGCAGCAAGGGACAGGGCTTCATCACAGATACGCAGTATTTT
>TRBJ2-4|TRBV11-2|-|-
CASSPWGGAKNIQYF
TGTGCCAGCAGCCCTTGGGGTGGCGCCAAAAACATTCAGTACTTC
>TRBJ1-1|TRBV12-3/TRBV12-4|-|-
CASRWTALNTEAFF
TGTGCCAGCAGGTGGACAGCTTTGAACACTGAAGCTTTCTTT
>TRBJ2-1|TRBV30|-|few
CAWGMNRNDEQFF
TGTGCCTGGGGAATGAACAGAAACGATGAGCAGTTCTTC
>TRBJ1-2|TRBV4-2|-|few
CASSPGETLYGYTF
TGTGCCAGCAGTCCTGGAGAGACTCTCTATGGCTACACCTTC
>TRBJ1-2|TRBV6-5|TRBD1|-
CASSPDRDYGYTF
TGTGCCAGCAGTCCCGACAGGGACTATGGCTACACCTTC
>TRBJ2-1|TRBV5-1|TRBD2|-
CASSFTSGDYNEQFF
TGCGCCAGCAGCTTCACTAGCGGGGATTACAATGAGCAGTTCTTC
>TRBJ2-1|TRBV20-1|TRBD2|-
CSAAWTSGGYNEQFF
TGCAGTGCTGCCTGGACTAGCGGGGGGTACAATGAGCAGTTCTTC
>TRBJ2-3|TRBV29-1|TRBD2|-
CSVGGRATDTQYF
TGCAGCGTTGGCGGGAGGGCTACAGATACGCAGTATTTT